This T cell receptor (beta chain) was obtained from a study of PD-1 blockade in classical Hodgkin lymphoma. Worth noting for this clone: Its antigen is not known.

Patients all relapsed after autologous stem cell transplantation, and there was variation in brentuximab vedotin exposure. Produced via immunoSEQ multiplex PCR; TCRdb's table is partial and in-frame only. This sample has about 100,000 clones, with roughly 87% found just once. CDR3 length: 15 amino acids. V was clipped by 4 bases and J by 1 base; unmatched bases: 2. The V gene's germline CDR1 is SGHDT and CDR2 YYEEEE. Study-wide results and caveats: Reported findings placed baseline TCR diversity lower in newly diagnosed patients (compared with healthy donors). Baseline diversity resembling that of newly diagnosed patients was seen in complete responders.

This specimen consisted of peripheral blood mononuclear cells (PBMCs), obtained before the second cycle of nivolumab. The chain employs TRBV5-6 and TRBJ2-1, with 10 bases fitting TRBD2. This receptor was obtained from a human donor with classical Hodgkin lymphoma. CDR3 DNA sequence: TGTGCCAGCAGCCTGACTAGCGGGTCCTACAATGAGCAGTTCTTC. This encodes CASSLTSGSYNEQFF.